This record covers a single T cell receptor (beta chain). Its target is unknown. PCR used 60 Vbeta primers and 13 Jbeta primers. Only in-frame clones appear in the TCRdb table, and some are missing; sequencing was by immunoSEQ multiplex PCR. The sample holds 150,000 to 200,000 clones, 60% to 80% seen once. The data were obtained in a study of cytomegalovirus exposure and HLA in healthy donors. The germline V gene has CDR1 SNHLY and CDR2 FYNNEI. V was pared by 2 bases and J by 2 bases, with 4 bases of the junction left unmatched. The CDR3 is made up of 15 amino acids. Study-wide findings and caveats: Immune exposure data for these donors was limited to CMV serostatus. An analysis was carried out later, and it reportedly showed fewer N-insertions in an Asian-associated ancestry cluster than the roughly 670-donor mean.

This rearrangement joins TRBV2 to TRBJ2-5; 8 positions match TRBD1. The origin of this receptor is a man aged 18 to 29 in good health and CMV-seropositive. The source material was PBMCs. The CDR3 protein is CASSEPRGRQETQYF. The CDR3 DNA follows: TGTGCCAGCAGTGAACCCAGGGGGCGGCAAGAGACCCAGTACTTC. The full variable domain, with the rest looked up from reference TRBV2 and TRBJ2-5, is EPEVTQTPSHQVTQMGQEVILRCVPISNHLYFYWYRQILGQKVEFLVSFYNNEISEKSEIFDDQFSVERPDGSNFTLKIRSTKLEDSAMYFCASSEPRGRQETQYFGPGTRLLVL.